This T cell receptor (beta chain) was profiled in a study of T cell repertoires in cytomegalovirus infection (dated by TCRdb to between 2018 and 2020). Looking at the study overall: Peptide stimulations targeted recently identified HLA-C-restricted CMV epitopes, whose presentation resists viral immunomodulation, together with well-studied HLA-B-restricted epitopes. Donor HLA type was relevant to the analysis, because carriage of CMV infection together with the matching HLA type was indicated by public TCR beta signatures.

Sample treatment or condition, as interpreted from the label and publication: in vitro stimulation with specific CMV peptide epitopes to enrich CMV-specific T cells. Points the paper makes about the study in general: Cumulative frequency of public TCR beta family members discriminated carriers of CMV infection plus the relevant HLA type in this cohort and an independent 352-donor cohort. The ex vivo response was dominated by HLA-C-restricted CMV-specific TCR beta clonotypes, which also provided the single most frequent clonotype in two of eight donors.

Reads for this sample came from an Illumina HiSeq 1500. TCRdb itself trimmed the public reads at Q25 with fastp, ran MiXCR and retained productive beta chains. Every distinct CDR3 protein forms one entry, paired with its most common genes and DNA. This sample gives a few hundred thousand distinct CDR3 sequences in total; 40% of them show up just once. In total, the top ten clones hold 48% of the sample. Concerning this clonotype itself: It lacks a known antigen. Base qualities are not provided; no much larger clone lies one nucleotide away.

Based on the germline V gene, the CDR1 and CDR2 sequences are MNHGY and SAAAGT. The CDR3 has 15 amino acids, counting the end cysteine and phenylalanine. The read is trimmed to its CDR3 DNA, 45 bases read in frame from base 1. V is cut back by 5 bases and J by 0 bases, with 6 bases in the junction unmatched. The sequence derives from a human donor in good health (CMV status not recorded). Some clones in this sample may be carry-over from other donors' samples. Sequenced material: cultured PBMCs, taken from culture after CMV antigen stimulation. This chain is built from TRBV6-8 and TRBJ1-1; TRBD1 lines up with 7 middle nucleotides. CDR3 reads: CASSDRDRLNTEAFF. The nucleotide sequence is given as TGTGCCAGCAGTGACCGGGACAGATTGAACACTGAAGCTTTCTTT.